This TCR beta chain was identified in a study of T-cell memory formation after mild COVID-19. Across the whole study: There were largely donor-specific TCR clusters. Study results and limitations: Memory cells collected pre-infection included some clones that later responded, suggesting cross-reactive memory joined. CD4+ contracting clones lay mainly in CM and EM, CD8+ ones in EMRA.

TCRdb reprocessed the 5' RACE reads via MiXCR and lists one record per CDR3 protein. Here the sample spans hundreds of thousands of distinct CDR3 sequences, about a sixth being singletons. In regard to this clonotype: Antigen specificity is unknown.

The length of the CDR3 is 16 residues. CDR1 and CDR2 from the germline V gene are MNHNY and SVGAGI (reference sequence). J lost 9 bases, V lost 5 bases, and 12 bases had no gene match. Sequencing was performed on PBMCs or a T cell subset sorted from them (not recorded which). The rearrangement joins TRBV6-6 to TRBJ1-6; 8 bases line up with TRBD1. This clonotype was obtained from a young man who had mild COVID-19 (a few samples of this study predate the infection). Cell type and time point are not known. CDR3 DNA: TGTGCCAGCAGTCTCTACCTAGGACAGGGAAGTTCACCCCTCCACTTT. This encodes CASSLYLGQGSSPLHF.